Below, 27 T cell receptor beta chains from the same sample are listed, as sequenced in a study of STAT5B mutations in CD4+ large granular lymphocyte leukemia. Sequenced by immunoSEQ multiplex PCR; TCRdb stores in-frame clones only, minus some. The data contain fewer than 45,000 clones, approximately 72% of them singletons. What was sequenced was CD4+ T cells from blood buffy coats. Every receptor here comes from a human donor in good health.

The chain combines TRBV18 with TRBJ2-1; D is unclear. From germline, CDR1 is KGHSH and CDR2 LQKENI. Trimming took 2 bases from V and 0 from J, leaving 8 bases between them. This CDR3 spans 15 amino acids. CDR3 sequence: CASSPGQSSYNEQFF. As DNA, the CDR3 is TGTGCCAGCTCACCAGGGCAGAGCTCCTACAATGAGCAGTTCTTC.

The chain is built from TRBV5-3 and TRBJ2-5; 9 bases line up with TRBD1. TRBV5-3 is annotated as an ORF whose role is uncertain. J was trimmed by 5 bases and V by 0 bases; bases with no gene match: 8. The CDR3 covers 16 residues. CDR3 region: CARSLADRGTTETQYF. CDR3 nucleotides: TGTGCCAGAAGCTTGGCGGACAGGGGAACCACCGAGACCCAGTACTTC.

This chain joins TRBV14 and TRBJ2-7, with a weak D call TRBD2 (6 bases). Deletions cut 2 bases from V and 9 bases from J, with 14 bases between. Germline CDR1 is SGHDN and CDR2 is FVKESK. The CDR3 consists of 13 residues. The CDR3 nucleotides are TGTGCCAGCAGCCAAACCCGACTTAGCGGGCAGTACTTC. It codes for CASSQTRLSGQYF.

V and J are TRBV18 and TRBJ2-1, with TRBD2 identical over 7 bases. The junction had 7 bases not matched to a gene; V was cut back by 1 base and J by 7 bases. The CDR3 covers 15 residues. Looked up from germline, CDR1 is KGHSH and CDR2 is LQKENI. The CDR3 sequence is CASSPRAGEVNEQFF. The CDR3 DNA is TGTGCCAGCTCACCACGGGCGGGAGAAGTTAATGAGCAGTTCTTC. The whole variable domain, filled in from reference TRBV18 and TRBJ2-1, reads NAGVMQNPRHLVRRRGQEARLRCSPMKGHSHVYWYRQLPEEGLKFMVYLQKENIIDESGMPKERFSAEFPKEGPSILRIQQVVRGDSAAYFCASSPRAGEVNEQFFGPGTRLTVL.

The chain employs TRBV7-8 and TRBJ1-4; no firm D call. V lost 1 base, J lost 8 bases, and 14 bases lay in between. Germline-derived CDR1 and CDR2 are SGHVS and FQNEAQ. The CDR3 sequence is 15 residues long. CDR3 bases: TGTGCCAGCAGCTTAGTCGGAGATCGCGCCGAAAAACTGTTTTTT. It translates to CASSLVGDRAEKLFF.

The chain employs TRBV6-1 and TRBJ1-1; D gene ambiguous. The CDR3 runs 13 residues. The germline V gene has CDR1 MNHNS and CDR2 SASEGT. V was shortened by 6 bases and J by 1 base, with 9 bases between the two germline ends. The CDR3 bases are TGTGCCAGCAGGCTTAAGACGAACACTGAAGCTTTCTTT. Translating it yields CASRLKTNTEAFF.

The chain employs TRBV18 and TRBJ2-3; the match to TRBD2 covers 7 bases. V trimming: 2 bases; J trimming: 0 bases; junction bases outside the gene matches: 8. The CDR3 is made up of 17 amino acids. Per the germline V gene, CDR1 is KGHSH and CDR2 is LQKENI. The CDR3 coding sequence is TGTGCCAGCTCACCATTAGGAAGTAGCGGGAGCACAGATACGCAGTATTTT. Translating gives CASSPLGSSGSTDTQYF.

V usage is TRBV27 and J usage is TRBJ1-3; no reliable D call. This CDR3 spans 17 amino acids. Germline CDR1 MNHEY, CDR2 SMNVEV (reference sequence). The germline V and J ends were trimmed by 1 base and 0 bases, with 13 bases remaining between them. CDR3 sequence reads: CASSLYSPASSGNTIYF. The CDR3 DNA reads as TGTGCCAGCAGTTTATATTCCCCAGCTAGCTCTGGAAACACCATATATTTT.

In this sample, this clone turned up a few times. The V call is TRBV9, the J call TRBJ2-4; D unresolved. Germline V gene sequence: CDR1 SGDLS, CDR2 YYNGEE. Trimming left V 4 bases short and J 3 bases short, with 5 bases between. The CDR3 runs 12 residues. The CDR3 DNA is TGTGCCAGCAGCCCGAACAAAAACATTCAGTACTTC. This gives the protein CASSPNKNIQYF.

The V gene is TRBV28, the J gene TRBJ2-7; possibly TRBD1 for D (6 bases). CDR1 and CDR2 from the germline V gene are MDHEN and SYDVKM. Trimming removed 1 base from V and 9 bases from J, with 7 bases in between. CDR3 length: 11 residues. The CDR3 reads CASSLSRGQYF. In nucleotides, the CDR3 is TGTGCCAGCAGTTTATCCAGGGGGCAGTACTTC.

The table lists this clone with a few counts. V usage is TRBV6-5 and J usage is TRBJ2-3, with a tentative D call TRBD2 (5 bases). V was clipped by 3 bases and J by 6 bases, with 10 bases between them. Germline assignment: CDR1 MNHEY and CDR2 SVGAGI. CDR3 length: 13 residues. The CDR3 region has the DNA TGTGCCAGCAGTTATGTGGGCGGGGATACGCAGTATTTT. Translation gives CASSYVGGDTQYF.

V and J are TRBV6-1 and TRBJ1-1, with D possibly being TRBD1 (5 bases). CDR3 length: 13 amino acids. Germline CDR1 MNHNS, CDR2 SASEGT. V was pared by 7 bases and J by 3 bases, with 12 bases between. The CDR3 bases are TGTGCCAGCAAGGTAGGCAGGGACACTGAAGCTTTCTTT. This encodes CASKVGRDTEAFF.

The genes are TRBV18 and TRBJ2-7; D is perhaps TRBD2 (5 bases). Trimming left V 6 bases short and J 0 bases short, with 15 bases between. There are 15 residues in the CDR3. The germline gives CDR1 KGHSH, CDR2 LQKENI. CDR3 protein: CASSQQTGNSYEQYF. The CDR3 coding sequence is TGTGCCAGCTCCCAGCAGACCGGGAACTCCTACGAGCAGTACTTC.

The chain combines TRBV6-8 with TRBJ2-5; 14 nucleotides line up with TRBD2. V shed 7 bases, J shed 1 base, and the junction held 5 bases outside the gene matches. This CDR3 comprises 16 residues. Germline-derived CDR1 and CDR2 are MNHGY and SAAAGT. CDR3 in amino acids: CASIRGLAGAQETQYF. The CDR3 coding sequence is TGTGCCAGCATAAGGGGACTAGCGGGAGCCCAAGAGACCCAGTACTTC.

A word on this clone: Different DNA sequences within this sample yield the same CDR3. The chain recombines TRBV6-5 with TRBJ2-7; a weak D match, TRBD1 (6 bases). CDR3 length: 14 residues. Trimming pared 0 bases from V and 6 bases from J, leaving 12 bases between. CDR1 is MNHEY, CDR2 SVGAGI, per germline. In DNA form, the CDR3 reads TGTGCCAGCAGTTACTCGCAGGGGTTGGGCGAGCAGTACTTC. It is translated as CASSYSQGLGEQYF.

The chain carries TRBV7-9 and TRBJ2-5; 9 nucleotides match TRBD2. The CDR3 covers 16 residues. The germline V gene encodes CDR1 SEHNR and CDR2 FQNEAQ (reference sequence). Trimming cost V 5 bases and J 0 bases; bases outside gene matches: 7. In DNA form, the CDR3 reads TGTGCCAGCAGCCAGTTCCTAGCGGGGAACCAAGAGACCCAGTACTTC. Amino acid sequence: CASSQFLAGNQETQYF.

The gene calls are TRBV7-9 and TRBJ2-3, with TRBD1 matching over 8 bases. With 4 bases clipped from V and 4 bases from J, the junction kept 1 base outside the gene matches. The V gene's germline CDR1 is SEHNR and CDR2 FQNEAQ (reference sequence). CDR3 length equals 13 residues. Here the CDR3 reads CASSSRGPDTQYF. The CDR3 DNA reads TGTGCCAGCAGCTCCAGGGGGCCAGATACGCAGTATTTT. The whole variable domain, filled in from reference TRBV7-9 and TRBJ2-3, reads DTGVSQNPRHKITKRGQNVTFRCDPISEHNRLYWYRQTLGQGPEFLTYFQNEAQLEKSRLLSDRFSAERPKGSFSTLEIQRTEQGDSAMYLCASSSRGPDTQYFGPGTRLTVL.

This clone has a single count. The chain has TRBV19 and TRBJ1-4, with 10 nucleotides matching TRBD1. The CDR3 contains 18 residues. With 9 bases clipped from V and 2 bases from J, the junction kept 15 bases outside the gene matches. Germline CDR1 reads LNHDA; CDR2 reads SQIVND (reference sequence). The CDR3, as DNA: TGTGCCAGCGCAAGTTCCGGGACAGGGGAATCCACTAATGAAAAACTGTTTTTT. Amino acid sequence: CASASSGTGESTNEKLFF.

The V call is TRBV18, the J call TRBJ1-1; D uncertain. CDR1 KGHSH and CDR2 LQKENI come from the germline V gene. The length of the CDR3 is 14 residues. V was cut by 2 bases and J by 3 bases, with 10 bases left in between. CDR3 loop: CASSPRVPDTEAFF. Here the CDR3 DNA reads TGTGCCAGCTCACCAAGAGTCCCGGACACTGAAGCTTTCTTT. The full variable domain, rest sourced from reference TRBV18 and TRBJ1-1, is NAGVMQNPRHLVRRRGQEARLRCSPMKGHSHVYWYRQLPEEGLKFMVYLQKENIIDESGMPKERFSAEFPKEGPSILRIQQVVRGDSAAYFCASSPRVPDTEAFFGQGTRLTVV.

This chain joins TRBV5-8 and TRBJ2-2; weak D call: TRBD2 (6 bases). V was trimmed by 0 bases and J by 1 base, leaving 10 bases between them. CDR1 SGHTS and CDR2 YDEGEE come from the germline V gene. This CDR3 spans 16 amino acids. The CDR3 protein is CASSLVEGMNTGELFF. The CDR3 bases are TGTGCCAGCAGCTTGGTGGAGGGGATGAACACCGGGGAGCTGTTTTTT.

This sequence joins TRBV7-2 and TRBJ2-1; D is uncertain. V lost 8 bases and J lost 0, with 14 bases in between. The CDR3 runs to 15 residues. CDR1 and CDR2 (germline): SGHTA, FQGNSA. As DNA, the CDR3 is TGTGCCAGCCGTACCCCCGGAAGCTCCTACAATGAGCAGTTCTTC. It codes for CASRTPGSSYNEQFF.

The V gene is TRBV4-1, the J gene TRBJ2-2; D not certain. This CDR3 is 15 amino acids long. V dropped 2 bases and J dropped 2 bases, with 9 bases sitting between them. Germline CDR1 is MGHRA and CDR2 is YSYEKL. DNA for the CDR3: TGCGCCAGCAGCCAAATCACAAAAAACACCGGGGAGCTGTTTTTT. Residues: CASSQITKNTGELFF.

V and J are TRBV7-2 and TRBJ2-2; D not certain. Trimming shortened V by 2 bases and J by 6 bases, and 4 bases separated the two germline ends. In germline, CDR1 is SGHTA, CDR2 FQGNSA. This CDR3 contains 12 residues. The CDR3: CASSLFAGELFF. CDR3 bases: TGTGCCAGCAGCTTATTTGCCGGGGAGCTGTTTTTT.

The J gene is TRBJ1-2, the V gene TRBV7-2; the match to TRBD1 covers 8 bases. J was trimmed by 8 bases and V by 8 bases; bases with no gene match: 10. The CDR3 consists of 13 residues. Germline V gene lookup returns CDR1 SGHTA and CDR2 FQGNSA. The CDR3 nucleotides are TGTGCCAGCGGCGGACAGGGAGGGGCGGGCTACACCTTC. Translation gives CASGGQGGAGYTF.

The chain employs TRBV4-1 and TRBJ1-1, with D tentatively TRBD1 (6 bases). Trimming took 5 bases from V and 1 from J, leaving 17 bases between them. The CDR3 is 16 amino acids. CDR1 MGHRA and CDR2 YSYEKL come from the germline V gene. CDR3 coding DNA: TGCGCCAGCAGCAAGGTGGGTCGGGGGCCGAACACTGAAGCTTTCTTT. Residues: CASSKVGRGPNTEAFF.

This clone was recorded a few times. The V call is TRBV7-9, the J call TRBJ2-5, with 9 bases identical to TRBD1. CDR1 and CDR2 (germline): SEHNR, FQNEAQ (reference sequence). V dropped 6 bases and J dropped 5; count of bases not matched to a gene: 13. This CDR3 comprises 16 residues. Here the CDR3 DNA reads TGTGCCAGCAGTAAAAAGGACAGGGGAAGTGGGGAGACCCAGTACTTC. It specifies CASSKKDRGSGETQYF.

This chain joins TRBV7-2 and TRBJ1-1; D unresolved. This CDR3 has 15 residues. V lost 1 base, J lost 0 bases, and 9 bases lay in between. Germline CDR1 reads SGHTA; CDR2 reads FQGNSA. CDR3 residues: CASSLVGGLNTEAFF. In nucleotides, the CDR3 is TGTGCCAGCAGCTTAGTGGGCGGCTTGAACACTGAAGCTTTCTTT.